These T cell receptor beta chains were read from a single sample in a study of PD-L1 blockade in urothelial cancer. Method: immunoSEQ multiplex PCR; TCRdb's copy keeps in-frame clones and lacks some. Among about 110,000 clones listed, 70% to 90% were seen once. The material was PBMCs, obtained around atezolizumab (anti-PD-L1) treatment. The source is a man in his fifties or sixties with urothelial cancer. The CDR3 runs from the conserved cysteine through the conserved F or W. A D gene is named only where the DNA matches it firmly. The listing skips clone size in some rows; elsewhere it reads once, few, many or a size class.

v_call: TRBV18
d_call: TRBD1
clone_size: -
j_call: TRBJ1-2
cdr3_aa: CASSRAGGAGYGYTF
cdr3_nt: TGTGCCAGCTCACGCGCAGGGGGCGCGGGCTATGGCTACACCTTC

v_call: TRBV11-2
d_call: -
clone_size: -
j_call: TRBJ1-2
cdr3_aa: CASSPMTLLQGIYGYTF
cdr3_nt: TGTGCCAGCAGCCCCATGACCCTTCTTCAGGGGATCTATGGCTACACCTTC

v_call: TRBV2
d_call: -
clone_size: -
j_call: TRBJ2-1
cdr3_aa: CASSDGSGRSEQFF
cdr3_nt: TGTGCCAGCAGTGATGGGAGTGGTCGGAGTGAGCAGTTCTTC

v_call: TRBV5-5
d_call: TRBD1
clone_size: once
j_call: TRBJ2-3
cdr3_aa: CASSEGQGVGTDTQYF
cdr3_nt: TGTGCCAGCAGCGAGGGACAGGGGGTCGGCACAGATACGCAGTATTTT

v_call: TRBV9
d_call: -
clone_size: -
j_call: TRBJ2-7
cdr3_aa: CASSVGGNTPYEQYF
cdr3_nt: TGTGCCAGCAGCGTAGGAGGAAATACACCCTACGAGCAGTACTTC

v_call: TRBV19
d_call: TRBD2
clone_size: -
j_call: TRBJ2-3
cdr3_aa: CASSMLSGRSLGDTQYF
cdr3_nt: TGTGCCAGTAGTATGCTAAGCGGGAGGTCCCTCGGGGATACGCAGTATTTT

v_call: TRBV30
d_call: TRBD1
clone_size: -
j_call: TRBJ2-7
cdr3_aa: CAWGGQGYEQYF
cdr3_nt: TGTGCCTGGGGGGGACAGGGCTACGAGCAGTACTTC

v_call: TRBV2
d_call: -
clone_size: -
j_call: TRBJ2-5
cdr3_aa: CASSEQGSGETQYF
cdr3_nt: TGTGCCAGCAGTGAACAGGGTTCTGGAGAGACCCAGTACTTC

v_call: TRBV10-3
d_call: -
clone_size: -
j_call: TRBJ2-1
cdr3_aa: CAISESPGVDEQFF
cdr3_nt: TGTGCCATCAGTGAGTCCCCAGGTGTCGATGAGCAGTTCTTC

v_call: TRBV2
d_call: TRBD1
clone_size: -
j_call: TRBJ1-6
cdr3_aa: CASGTDYNSPLHF
cdr3_nt: TGTGCCAGCGGGACAGACTATAATTCACCCCTCCACTTT

v_call: TRBV4-1
d_call: -
clone_size: -
j_call: TRBJ1-2
cdr3_aa: CASSQDERVPYGYTF
cdr3_nt: TGCGCCAGCAGCCAAGATGAGCGGGTCCCATATGGCTACACCTTC

v_call: TRBV19
d_call: -
clone_size: -
j_call: TRBJ2-7
cdr3_aa: CASSIAGRFNYEQYF
cdr3_nt: TGTGCCAGTAGTATCGCAGGGCGATTCAACTACGAGCAGTACTTC

v_call: TRBV28
d_call: TRBD1
clone_size: -
j_call: TRBJ1-5
cdr3_aa: CASSRTGILDQPQHF
cdr3_nt: TGTGCCAGCAGTCGGACAGGGATTCTCGATCAGCCCCAGCATTTT

v_call: TRBV19
d_call: -
clone_size: few
j_call: TRBJ1-2
cdr3_aa: CASSIYRANYGYTF
cdr3_nt: TGTGCCAGTAGTATCTACAGAGCTAACTATGGCTACACCTTC

v_call: TRBV28
d_call: TRBD1
clone_size: -
j_call: TRBJ2-1
cdr3_aa: CASSPPRDSYNEQFF
cdr3_nt: TGTGCCAGCAGTCCACCCCGGGACAGCTACAATGAGCAGTTCTTC

v_call: TRBV27
d_call: TRBD2
clone_size: few
j_call: TRBJ2-1
cdr3_aa: CASLTSGRSVPYNEQFF
cdr3_nt: TGTGCCAGCCTGACTAGCGGGAGATCTGTCCCCTACAATGAGCAGTTCTTC

v_call: TRBV14
d_call: TRBD1
clone_size: -
j_call: TRBJ2-1
cdr3_aa: CASSRIAMGTGFRGQFF
cdr3_nt: TGTGCCAGCAGCCGAATCGCCATGGGGACAGGGTTTAGGGGGCAGTTCTTC

v_call: TRBV18
d_call: -
clone_size: -
j_call: TRBJ2-5
cdr3_aa: CASSAGSRYTETQYF
cdr3_nt: TGTGCCAGCTCAGCCGGGTCTAGATATACGGAGACCCAGTACTTC

v_call: TRBV10-3
d_call: TRBD2
clone_size: once
j_call: TRBJ2-3
cdr3_aa: CAISPGLAGSDTQYF
cdr3_nt: TGTGCCATCAGCCCGGGACTAGCGGGATCAGATACGCAGTATTTT

v_call: TRBV5-1
d_call: -
clone_size: -
j_call: TRBJ1-3
cdr3_aa: CASASVSGFGNTIYF
cdr3_nt: TGCGCCAGCGCCTCTGTCTCAGGGTTTGGAAACACCATATATTTT

v_call: TRBV19
d_call: TRBD1
clone_size: -
j_call: TRBJ1-5
cdr3_aa: CASRTTGGLGQPQHF
cdr3_nt: TGTGCCAGTAGGACCACAGGGGGGTTGGGTCAGCCCCAGCATTTT

v_call: TRBV6-5
d_call: -
clone_size: -
j_call: TRBJ1-3
cdr3_aa: CASSYSGGAGNTIYF
cdr3_nt: TGTGCCAGCAGTTACTCTGGGGGCGCTGGAAACACCATATATTTT

v_call: TRBV6-5
d_call: TRBD1
clone_size: -
j_call: TRBJ2-2
cdr3_aa: CASSSTYRGTGELFF
cdr3_nt: TGTGCCAGCAGCTCAACCTACAGGGGCACCGGGGAGCTGTTTTTT

v_call: TRBV7-8
d_call: TRBD2
clone_size: -
j_call: TRBJ2-1
cdr3_aa: CASSLETSGDYNEQFF
cdr3_nt: TGTGCCAGCAGCTTAGAGACTAGCGGAGACTACAATGAGCAGTTCTTC

v_call: TRBV19
d_call: TRBD2
clone_size: -
j_call: TRBJ2-2
cdr3_aa: CASRGGRNTGELFF
cdr3_nt: TGTGCCAGTAGGGGGGGGAGAAACACCGGGGAGCTGTTTTTT

v_call: TRBV27
d_call: -
clone_size: -
j_call: TRBJ1-5
cdr3_aa: CASSLRKGQPQHF
cdr3_nt: TGTGCCAGCAGTTTGCGTAAGGGGCAGCCCCAGCATTTT

v_call: TRBV7-9
d_call: TRBD1
clone_size: -
j_call: TRBJ2-1
cdr3_aa: CASSSRGRGFDEQFF
cdr3_nt: TGTGCCAGCAGCTCCCGAGGCAGGGGGTTCGATGAGCAGTTCTTC

v_call: TRBV7-6
d_call: -
clone_size: -
j_call: TRBJ2-1
cdr3_aa: CASSLLPAGQINEQFF
cdr3_nt: TGTGCCAGCAGCTTATTACCTGCGGGGCAGATAAATGAGCAGTTCTTC

v_call: TRBV15
d_call: TRBD2
clone_size: -
j_call: TRBJ2-4
cdr3_aa: CATSRDTGGAKNIQYF
cdr3_nt: TGTGCCACCAGCAGAGATACGGGGGGAGCCAAAAACATTCAGTACTTC

v_call: TRBV6-5
d_call: -
clone_size: -
j_call: TRBJ1-5
cdr3_aa: CASSYGGTLERQPQHF
cdr3_nt: TGTGCCAGCAGTTACGGTGGGACTTTGGAACGGCAGCCCCAGCATTTT

v_call: TRBV25-1
d_call: -
clone_size: -
j_call: TRBJ1-1
cdr3_aa: CASSELDGTEAFF
cdr3_nt: TGTGCCAGCAGTGAATTAGATGGCACTGAAGCTTTCTTT

v_call: TRBV7-9
d_call: TRBD2
clone_size: -
j_call: TRBJ2-1
cdr3_aa: CASKLAGEYNEQFF
cdr3_nt: TGTGCCAGCAAGCTAGCGGGAGAGTACAATGAGCAGTTCTTC

v_call: TRBV10-3
d_call: -
clone_size: -
j_call: TRBJ2-1
cdr3_aa: CAITSGGGPTDEQFF
cdr3_nt: TGTGCCATCACGTCCGGCGGAGGTCCGACCGATGAGCAGTTCTTC

v_call: TRBV28
d_call: -
clone_size: -
j_call: TRBJ1-2
cdr3_aa: CASSQMNRGQMGGYTF
cdr3_nt: TGTGCCAGCAGTCAAATGAACAGAGGGCAGATGGGAGGCTACACCTTC

v_call: TRBV10-2
d_call: TRBD2
clone_size: -
j_call: TRBJ2-3
cdr3_aa: CASSPAGGTDTQYF
cdr3_nt: TGCGCCAGCAGCCCAGCGGGAGGCACAGATACGCAGTATTTT

v_call: TRBV18
d_call: -
clone_size: -
j_call: TRBJ2-1
cdr3_aa: CASSAGRTYNEQFF
cdr3_nt: TGTGCCAGCTCAGCGGGACGAACCTACAATGAGCAGTTCTTC

v_call: TRBV5-4
d_call: -
clone_size: -
j_call: TRBJ2-4
cdr3_aa: CASSSLHRGKNIQYF
cdr3_nt: TGTGCCAGCAGCTCCTTACACCGGGGCAAAAACATTCAGTACTTC

v_call: TRBV7-8
d_call: TRBD2
clone_size: -
j_call: TRBJ2-1
cdr3_aa: CASSLSGKYNEQFF
cdr3_nt: TGTGCCAGCAGCCTTAGCGGGAAGTACAATGAGCAGTTCTTC